This record concerns one TCR beta chain sequence. This sample was taken from a study of T cell changes during pregnancy in multiple sclerosis. Using immunoSEQ multiplex PCR, the repertoire was profiled, and TCRdb retains in-frame clones only, with some absent. The data show tens of thousands of clones, 85% seen once. The length of the CDR3 is 16 residues. The germline CDR1 and CDR2 sequences are SGHVS and FNYEAQ. The trim removed 0 bases at V and 4 bases at J, leaving 8 bases unmatched. The V gene is TRBV7-6, the J gene TRBJ1-2, with 7 bases matching TRBD1. Sequenced here: CD8+ T cells from peripheral blood mononuclear cells, sampled after pregnancy. This TCR was recovered from a female donor with multiple sclerosis, enrolled in a pregnancy study. The CDR3 DNA reads TGTGCCAGCAGCTTAGCGCCAGGGGGGACAACCTATGGCTACACCTTC. It codes for CASSLAPGGTTYGYTF. The variable domain in full, completed from reference TRBV7-6 and TRBJ1-2, reads GAGVSQSPRYKVTKRGQDVALRCDPISGHVSLYWYRQALGQGPEFLTYFNYEAQQDKSGLPNDRFSAERPEGSISTLTIQRTEQRDSAMYRCASSLAPGGTTYGYTFGSGTRLTVV.